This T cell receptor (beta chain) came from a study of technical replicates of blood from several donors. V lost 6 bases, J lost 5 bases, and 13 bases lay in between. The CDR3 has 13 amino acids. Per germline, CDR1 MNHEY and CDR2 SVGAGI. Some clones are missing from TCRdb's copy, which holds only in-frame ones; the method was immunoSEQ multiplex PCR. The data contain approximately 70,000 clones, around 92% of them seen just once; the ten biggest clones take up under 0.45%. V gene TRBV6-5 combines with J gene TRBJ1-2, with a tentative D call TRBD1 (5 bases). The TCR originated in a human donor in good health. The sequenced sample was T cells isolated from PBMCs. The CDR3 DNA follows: TGTGCCAGCAGAAGAGACAGCTATTATGGCTACACCTTC. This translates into CASRRDSYYGYTF.